This is a list of T cell receptor beta chains from one sample in a study of cytomegalovirus exposure and HLA in healthy donors. Sequencing was performed with immunoSEQ multiplex PCR; in TCRdb, only in-frame clones are kept and a portion is missing. The sample lists 90,000 to 100,000 clones, 77% occurring once. The sequenced sample consisted of PBMCs. These receptors all come from a woman aged 40 to 50 in good health and CMV-seronegative. The CDR3 runs from the conserved cysteine through the conserved F or W. The D gene is left open where the match is weak. Only part of the rows carry a size: once, few, many, or a class if the clone is expanded.

v_call: TRBV6-1
d_call: TRBD2
j_call: TRBJ2-1
clone_size: NA
cdr3_nt: TGTGCCAGCAGTGAAGGGGAATCGGGACTAGACCCCAATGAGCAGTTCTTC
cdr3_aa: CASSEGESGLDPNEQFF

v_call: TRBV6-1
d_call: TRBD2
j_call: TRBJ2-1
clone_size: NA
cdr3_nt: TGTGCCAGCAGCTCCCTAGCGGGGGCCATCAATGAGCAGTTCTTC
cdr3_aa: CASSSLAGAINEQFF

v_call: TRBV5-6
d_call: NA
j_call: TRBJ2-3
clone_size: NA
cdr3_nt: TGTGCCAGCAGCTTGGACCGCGGAACCACAGATACGCAGTATTTT
cdr3_aa: CASSLDRGTTDTQYF

v_call: TRBV5-4
d_call: TRBD2
j_call: TRBJ2-7
clone_size: NA
cdr3_nt: TGTGCCAGCAGCCTAGCGGGGGATTTCTACGAGCAGTACTTC
cdr3_aa: CASSLAGDFYEQYF

v_call: TRBV5-6
d_call: NA
j_call: TRBJ1-1
clone_size: NA
cdr3_nt: TGTGCCAGCAGCTTAAGGACTCAGGGGCTAGAGGGAGCTTTCTTT
cdr3_aa: CASSLRTQGLEGAFF

v_call: TRBV11-2
d_call: NA
j_call: TRBJ2-4
clone_size: NA
cdr3_nt: TGTGCCAGCAGCTTAGACTTTCAAAGCTATCAGTACTTC
cdr3_aa: CASSLDFQSYQYF

v_call: TRBV7-8
d_call: NA
j_call: TRBJ2-7
clone_size: NA
cdr3_nt: TGTGCCAGCAGCTTGGTCACTAGGAGATACGAGCAGTACTTC
cdr3_aa: CASSLVTRRYEQYF

v_call: TRBV4-2
d_call: NA
j_call: TRBJ1-5
clone_size: NA
cdr3_nt: TGTGCCAGCAGCCAAGAAGGAGGAGTCGGTAGCAATCAGCCCCAGCATTTT
cdr3_aa: CASSQEGGVGSNQPQHF

v_call: TRBV2
d_call: NA
j_call: TRBJ1-3
clone_size: NA
cdr3_nt: TGTGCCAGCAAAGTCGAGGGGGGGACGGCAGGAAACACCATATATTTT
cdr3_aa: CASKVEGGTAGNTIYF

v_call: TRBV28
d_call: NA
j_call: TRBJ1-5
clone_size: NA
cdr3_nt: TGTGCCAGCACCCCCACCGACGGCCAGCGGCAGCCCCAGCATTTT
cdr3_aa: CASTPTDGQRQPQHF

v_call: TRBV6-1
d_call: NA
j_call: TRBJ1-6
clone_size: NA
cdr3_nt: TGTGCCAGCAATGAGGCGAGGGTAGAATCACCCCTCCACTTT
cdr3_aa: CASNEARVESPLHF

v_call: TRBV6-5
d_call: NA
j_call: TRBJ1-1
clone_size: NA
cdr3_nt: TGTGCCAGCAGTCCTAACCCGAACACTGAAGCTTTCTTT
cdr3_aa: CASSPNPNTEAFF

v_call: TRBV7-2
d_call: NA
j_call: TRBJ1-2
clone_size: NA
cdr3_nt: TGTGCCAGCAGCTTCTTTGGTGACAGCCGGGGCTACACCTTC
cdr3_aa: CASSFFGDSRGYTF

v_call: TRBV5-6
d_call: NA
j_call: TRBJ1-4
clone_size: few
cdr3_nt: TGTGCCAGCAACGCCCGGGGAAAGGGTGAAAAACTGTTTTTT
cdr3_aa: CASNARGKGEKLFF

v_call: TRBV7-8
d_call: TRBD1
j_call: TRBJ2-3
clone_size: NA
cdr3_nt: TGTGCCAGCAGCTTACGGGACAGGACCACAGATACGCAGTATTTT
cdr3_aa: CASSLRDRTTDTQYF

v_call: TRBV27
d_call: NA
j_call: TRBJ2-7
clone_size: NA
cdr3_nt: TGTGCCAGCAGTTGGGAGGTCTCGGGCGAGCAGTACTTC
cdr3_aa: CASSWEVSGEQYF

v_call: TRBV7-6
d_call: TRBD1
j_call: TRBJ1-3
clone_size: NA
cdr3_nt: TGTGCCAGCAGCTTAGGGAACAGGGGAATCTCTGGAAACACCATATATTTT
cdr3_aa: CASSLGNRGISGNTIYF

v_call: TRBV7-9
d_call: NA
j_call: TRBJ1-4
clone_size: once
cdr3_nt: TGTGCCAGCAGCAGCGACGAAGGTGAAAAACTGTTTTTT
cdr3_aa: CASSSDEGEKLFF

v_call: TRBV21-1
d_call: NA
j_call: TRBJ1-1
clone_size: NA
cdr3_nt: TGTGCCAGCAGCAACACTACCGGGACAACGAACACTGAAGCTTTCTTT
cdr3_aa: CASSNTTGTTNTEAFF

v_call: TRBV6-6
d_call: NA
j_call: TRBJ1-1
clone_size: NA
cdr3_nt: TGTGCCAGCAGTTACTCGATTACGGGGTTAACTGAAGCTTTCTTT
cdr3_aa: CASSYSITGLTEAFF

v_call: TRBV7-2
d_call: TRBD1
j_call: TRBJ1-1
clone_size: once
cdr3_nt: TGTGCCAGCAGCTTAGTGCCACTCAGGGGGACTGAAGCTTTCTTT
cdr3_aa: CASSLVPLRGTEAFF

v_call: TRBV7-8
d_call: NA
j_call: TRBJ2-5
clone_size: NA
cdr3_nt: TGTGCCAGCAGCTCGCAACTAGACCAAGAGACCCAGTACTTC
cdr3_aa: CASSSQLDQETQYF

v_call: TRBV6-1
d_call: TRBD1
j_call: TRBJ2-7
clone_size: NA
cdr3_nt: TGTGCCAGCAGTGAATGGGACAGGACCTACGAGCAGTACTTC
cdr3_aa: CASSEWDRTYEQYF

v_call: TRBV7-9
d_call: NA
j_call: TRBJ2-1
clone_size: NA
cdr3_nt: TGTGCCAGCAGGGCTAGCGCGTACAATGAGCAGTTCTTC
cdr3_aa: CASRASAYNEQFF

v_call: TRBV10-3
d_call: NA
j_call: TRBJ1-2
clone_size: NA
cdr3_nt: TGTGCCATCCGGGGGGGAGAAAGGGCTAACTATGGCTACACCTTC
cdr3_aa: CAIRGGERANYGYTF

v_call: TRBV4-3
d_call: TRBD1
j_call: TRBJ1-2
clone_size: NA
cdr3_nt: TGCGCCAGCAGCCAAGATCGGGACAGTCCATATGGCTACACCTTC
cdr3_aa: CASSQDRDSPYGYTF